The entry that follows covers one T cell receptor beta chain sequence. Germline-derived CDR1 and CDR2 are SGHTS and YDEGEE. The V and J ends lost 5 bases and 0 bases respectively, with 15 bases between them. The CDR3 is 17 residues long. The data are from a study of blood T cell repertoires in COVID-19. Study context: The United States, Italy and Spain provided the acute and convalescent COVID-19 samples. PBMCs, B-cell-depleted T cells, or T cells were the source of the cDNA or gDNA that made up the material.

Original processing notes: Cell counts per sample came from amplifying reference gene primers. Assay used: immunoSEQ multiplex PCR; TCRdb lists only in-frame clones, some missing. Clonal size and the V and J genes are those of that table, whereas D and trimming came from the DNA. Of 65,000 to 80,000 clones in the sample, approximately 89% were seen once. The sequencing sample was made of peripheral blood. The chain links TRBV5-8 to TRBJ1-6; D is undetermined. The sequence came from a human donor in a cohort sampled during active COVID-19. In nucleotides, the CDR3 is TGTGCCAGCAGGTCCTTAAATATCAGCTCCTATAATTCACCCCTCCACTTT. Amino acids: CASRSLNISSYNSPLHF.